Presented here are 32 T cell receptor beta chains from one specimen sequenced in a study of T cell repertoires in cytomegalovirus infection. TCRdb reanalysed the reads using MiXCR and keeps one entry per CDR3 protein. Of tens of thousands of distinct CDR3 sequences listed, 15% to 25% are singletons. Antigen specificity for these receptors is unknown. The input for sequencing was CD8+ T cells from cultured PBMCs, taken from culture after CMV antigen stimulation. Receptors were obtained from a human donor in good health (CMV status not recorded). Some clones in this sample may be carry-over from other donors' samples.

This clonotype showed up just a few times. The rearrangement links TRBV6-1 to TRBJ2-3; D is tentatively TRBD1 or TRBD2 (5 bases each). The CDR3 contains 16 residues. CDR1 MNHNS and CDR2 SASEGT come from the germline V gene. V was shortened by 1 base and J by 2 bases, with 13 bases between the two germline ends. The CDR3 loop is CASSEVSLGTTDTQYF. The CDR3 DNA is TGTGCCAGCAGTGAAGTCTCTCTGGGGACCACAGATACGCAGTATTTT.

The chain employs TRBV9 and TRBJ2-1; D is possibly TRBD1 or TRBD2 (7 bases each). Trimming removed 0 bases from V and 4 bases from J, with 14 bases in between. The CDR3 covers 16 residues. The germline CDR1 and CDR2 sequences are SGDLS and YYNGEE. CDR3 sequence (DNA): TGTGCCAGCAGCGTAGGGGAGGGGGCGCGGTACAATGAGCAGTTCTTC. It codes for CASSVGEGARYNEQFF.

This clonotype has only a few counts. This sequence joins TRBV7-9 and TRBJ2-1, with D perhaps matching TRBD1 or TRBD2 (5 bases each). V was clipped by 3 bases and J by 8 bases, with 20 bases between them. Looked up from germline, CDR1 is SEHNR and CDR2 is FQNEAQ (reference sequence). The CDR3 spans 16 residues. The CDR3 region has the DNA TGTGCCAGCAGCTTCCCACCGGGACCCTATCGCGATGAGCAGTTCTTC. Translation gives CASSFPPGPYRDEQFF.

This clonotype was observed a handful of times. The rearrangement uses TRBV28 and TRBJ2-1; the match to TRBD2 covers 13 bases. Per the germline V gene, CDR1 is MDHEN and CDR2 is SYDVKM. The CDR3 loop spans 15 amino acids. Trimming took 3 bases from V and 7 from J; bases not matched to a gene: 3. Here the CDR3 reads CASSLGLAGQNEQFF. CDR3 nucleotides: TGTGCCAGCAGTTTGGGACTAGCGGGACAGAATGAGCAGTTCTTC.

The chain joins TRBV7-2 to TRBJ2-1, with D perhaps matching TRBD1 or TRBD2 (6 bases each). CDR1 and CDR2 from the germline V gene are SGHTA and FQGNSA. CDR3 length: 15 amino acids. Deletions cut 6 bases from V and 7 bases from J, with 19 bases between. CDR3 nucleotides: TGTGCCAGCAGATCGACCTCAGGGGCGGGGAATGAGCAGTTCTTC. Amino acids: CASRSTSGAGNEQFF.

This clonotype was observed a few times. The CDR3 reads CASSSRPARETQYF. The CDR3 coding sequence is TGTGCCAGCAGCTCCCGGCCTGCCCGAGAGACCCAGTACTTC. V is TRBV7-8 and J is TRBJ2-5; D unresolved. This CDR3 comprises 14 residues. CDR1 is SGHVS, CDR2 FQNEAQ, per germline. Deletions cut 4 bases from V and 4 bases from J, with 13 bases between.

There are many counts of this clonotype. This chain links TRBV7-9 with TRBJ2-7; D uncertain. In germline, CDR1 is SEHNR, CDR2 FQNEAQ (reference sequence). The germline V and J ends were trimmed by 5 bases and 9 bases, with 20 bases remaining between them. There are 14 residues in the CDR3. This chain's CDR3 is CASSELGSTAGQYF. DNA of the CDR3: TGTGCCAGCAGCGAGTTGGGTAGTACGGCAGGGCAGTACTTC. The full variable domain, completed using reference TRBV7-9 and TRBJ2-7, is DTGVSQNPRHKITKRGQNVTFRCDPISEHNRLYWYRQTLGQGPEFLTYFQNEAQLEKSRLLSDRFSAERPKGSFSTLEIQRTEQGDSAMYLCASSELGSTAGQYFGPGTRLTVT.

This clonotype was detected ten times or more. The rearrangement uses TRBV7-2 and TRBJ2-3, with TRBD1 identical over 10 bases. Germline V gene lookup returns CDR1 SGHTA and CDR2 FQGNSA. With 5 bases clipped from V and 7 bases from J, the junction kept 15 bases outside the gene matches. CDR3 length equals 17 residues. CDR3 residues: CASSIEAGTGEINTQYF. The DNA of the CDR3 is TGTGCCAGCAGCATAGAAGCCGGGACAGGGGAGATAAATACGCAGTATTTT.

Only a few counts were recorded for this clonotype. This sequence joins TRBV6-5 and TRBJ2-7; 9 bases match TRBD2. J was trimmed by 5 bases and V by 2 bases; bases with no gene match: 4. Germline V gene lookup returns CDR1 MNHEY and CDR2 SVGAGI. CDR3 length: 14 residues. The CDR3 protein is CASSYGREGDEQYF. The CDR3 DNA follows: TGTGCCAGCAGTTACGGGCGGGAGGGCGACGAGCAGTACTTC.

This clonotype was detected a few times. The chain is built from TRBV27 and TRBJ2-1; TRBD2 matches 13 bases. Germline V gives CDR1 MNHEY, CDR2 SMNVEV (reference sequence). There are 17 residues in the CDR3. The V gene end was trimmed by 3 bases and the J gene end by 4 bases; junction bases not matched to a gene: 6. The CDR3 coding sequence is TGTGCCAGCAGTTTGGACAGGGGACTAGCGGGGTACAATGAGCAGTTCTTC. Translated, it gives CASSLDRGLAGYNEQFF.

In its sample, this clonotype was seen a few times. The genes are TRBV6-5 and TRBJ1-1; D is ambiguous. The CDR3 is 13 amino acids. Germline V gene data show CDR1 as MNHEY and CDR2 as SVGAGI. The germline V and J ends were trimmed by 8 bases and 1 base, with 11 bases remaining between them. CDR3 region: CASRLTQNTEAFF. The CDR3 bases are TGTGCCAGCCGATTGACCCAGAACACTGAAGCTTTCTTT.

This clonotype has more than one count but fewer than ten. The chain links TRBV27 to TRBJ1-2, with D unresolved. V gave up 3 bases and J gave up 0 bases, with 5 bases separating them. Germline CDR1 MNHEY, CDR2 SMNVEV (reference sequence). The CDR3 has 13 residues. For the CDR3, the DNA is TGTGCCAGCAGTTTGAGGGCTAACTATGGCTACACCTTC. Protein: CASSLRANYGYTF.

This chain uses TRBV29-1 with TRBJ2-7, with D perhaps TRBD1 (6 bases). Trimming cost V 4 bases and J 3 bases, with 19 bases left between them. This CDR3 is 15 amino acids long. CDR1 and CDR2 (germline): SQVTM, ANQGSEA. The DNA for the CDR3 is TGCAGCGTTGTCTCGGTCAGGGGAAGGGACTACGAGCAGTACTTC. It is translated as CSVVSVRGRDYEQYF.

This clonotype was detected a few times. V gene TRBV7-2 combines with J gene TRBJ2-1; 7 bases are shared with TRBD2. J was trimmed by 15 bases and V by 5 bases; bases with no gene match: 13. This CDR3 comprises 13 residues. CDR1 SGHTA and CDR2 FQGNSA come from the germline V gene. CDR3 nucleotide sequence: TGTGCCAGCAGCCTCCCGGCTAGCGGTTGGGGGTTCTTC. This sequence encodes CASSLPASGWGFF.

V and J are TRBV12-5 and TRBJ1-2; 7 bases map to TRBD1. The CDR3 sequence is 14 residues long. Per germline, CDR1 LGHNT and CDR2 FRNRAP. The V gene end was trimmed by 2 bases and the J gene end by 8 bases; junction bases not matched to a gene: 8. The CDR3 is CASGLTGEYGGYTF. CDR3 nucleotides: TGTGCTAGTGGTTTGACAGGGGAGTATGGAGGCTACACCTTC.

For this clonotype: The junction and the germline gene differ at one end; a read error may be behind it. The V gene is TRBV12-3 or TRBV12-4, the J gene TRBJ1-2, with TRBD1 identical over 9 bases. The CDR3 is 10 amino acids. CDR3 sequence: CASTPGQGDF. CDR3 bases: TGTGCCAGCACCCCGGGACAGGGCGACTTC.

This clonotype was observed a handful of times. The genes are TRBV9 and TRBJ2-1; D remains unclear. Germline loops: CDR1 SGDLS, CDR2 YYNGEE. This CDR3 spans 14 amino acids. Between the trimmed V and J ends, which lost 2 bases and 1 base, there was a span of 7 bases. DNA for the CDR3: TGTGCCAGCAGCGTGTCCGGGTCCTACAATGAGCAGTTCTTC. Protein product: CASSVSGSYNEQFF.

In this sample, this clonotype turned up a few times. CDR3 nucleotides: TGTGCCAGCAGCCTAGTTGAGAACACTGAAGCTTTCTTT. It translates to CASSLVENTEAFF. The V call is TRBV3-1, the J call TRBJ1-1, with D unresolved. This CDR3 contains 13 residues. From germline, CDR1 is LGHDT and CDR2 YNNKEL (reference sequence). Trimming left V 4 bases short and J 1 base short, with 7 bases between.

This clonotype has more than one count but fewer than ten. The chain recombines TRBV19 with TRBJ1-1, with D perhaps TRBD1 (5 bases). Trimming took 6 bases from V and 4 from J, leaving 15 bases between them. The CDR3 loop spans 14 amino acids. Germline V lookup: CDR1 LNHDA, CDR2 SQIVND (reference sequence). The CDR3 loop reads CASSADTLSTEAFF. DNA of the CDR3: TGTGCCAGTAGCGCGGACACCCTGAGCACTGAAGCTTTCTTT.

The chain is built from TRBV15 and TRBJ1-2, with a tentative D call TRBD1 (6 bases). This CDR3 region has 15 residues. Germline CDR1 is LNHNV and CDR2 is YYDKDF (reference sequence). Trimming stripped 5 bases from V and 5 bases from J, with 18 bases between. CDR3 in amino acids: CATSARGIGGYGYTF. The CDR3 coding sequence is TGTGCCACCAGCGCCAGGGGTATCGGGGGGTATGGCTACACCTTC.

V and J are TRBV12-3 or TRBV12-4 and TRBJ2-7; 11 nucleotides align to TRBD1. This CDR3 region has 15 residues. J lost 1 base, V lost 5 bases, and 4 bases had no gene match. The CDR3 loop reads CASSTRDRGSYEQYF. The CDR3 bases are TGTGCCAGCAGTACCCGGGACAGGGGGTCCTACGAGCAGTACTTC.

This clonotype has a handful of counts. The chain uses TRBV2 and TRBJ2-2, with 9 bases that match TRBD1. The CDR3 consists of 16 residues. The V gene's germline CDR1 is SNHLY and CDR2 FYNNEI. V gave up 8 bases and J gave up 1 base; unmatched junction bases: 8. CDR3 in amino acids: CASWGTDRGNTGELFF. The CDR3 nucleotides are TGTGCCAGCTGGGGGACGGACAGGGGGAACACCGGGGAGCTGTTTTTT.

This clonotype was found a few times. V usage is TRBV13 and J usage is TRBJ2-2; no reliable D call. CDR1 is PRHDT, CDR2 FYEKMQ, per germline (reference sequence). The CDR3 consists of 12 residues. The ends were cut back, 5 bases at V and 1 base at J, with 2 bases in the middle. The CDR3 sequence is CASSGNTGELFF. As DNA, the CDR3 is TGTGCCAGCAGCGGGAACACCGGGGAGCTGTTTTTT.

This clonotype was observed a handful of times. The chain has TRBV27 and TRBJ2-2; 9 positions agree with TRBD2. CDR3 length: 17 amino acids. The V gene end was trimmed by 3 bases and the J gene end by 3 bases; junction bases not matched to a gene: 8. Germline CDR1 and CDR2: MNHEY and SMNVEV (reference sequence). The DNA of the CDR3 is TGTGCCAGCAGTTTTGCGGGGGGGGGATTCTACACCGGGGAGCTGTTTTTT. Translation: CASSFAGGGFYTGELFF.

The chain is built from TRBV7-8 and TRBJ2-7, with D perhaps being TRBD1 or TRBD2 (6 bases each). Trimming removed 4 bases from V and 2 bases from J, with 12 bases in between. CDR3 length: 14 amino acids. Germline V CDR1 and CDR2: SGHVS, FQNEAQ. For the CDR3, the DNA is TGTGCCAGCAGCTGGAGGAGGGACACCTACGAGCAGTACTTC. Translation: CASSWRRDTYEQYF. Complete variable domain (other parts from reference TRBV7-8 and TRBJ2-7): GAGVSQSPRYKVAKRGQDVALRCDPISGHVSLFWYQQALGQGPEFLTYFQNEAQLDKSGLPSDRFFAERPEGSVSTLKIQRTQQEDSAVYLCASSWRRDTYEQYFGPGTRLTVT.

The chain uses TRBV4-2 and TRBJ2-7, with TRBD1 matching over 9 bases. The CDR3 sequence is 14 residues long. Germline V gene sequence: CDR1 LGHNA, CDR2 YNFKEQ. With V trimmed by 3 bases and J by 1 base, 1 base remained unmatched. CDR3 amino acids: CASSQDRGSYEQYF. In nucleotides, the CDR3 is TGTGCCAGCAGCCAGGACAGGGGTTCCTACGAGCAGTACTTC.

Remarks on this clonotype: A much larger clone lies one base from this, so it may be a read error. The chain recombines TRBV6-1 with TRBJ2-7; 9 bases align to TRBD1. V shed 6 bases and J 1 base; nucleotides not matched to a gene: 7. CDR1 and CDR2 (germline): MNHNS, SASEGT. This CDR3 has 15 residues. The CDR3 nucleotides are TGTGCCAGCAGCCCAGCCGGACAGGGGTCCTACGAGCAGTACTTC. Translating it yields CASSPAGQGSYEQYF.

Turning to this clonotype: It may be a read error: a sequence one base away is much more abundant. This chain connects TRBV7-3 to TRBJ2-3, with a tentative D call TRBD2 (7 bases). Germline values: CDR1 SGHTA, CDR2 FQGTGA. V gave up 9 bases and J gave up 2 bases, with 24 bases separating them. The CDR3 sequence is 17 residues long. For the CDR3, the DNA is TGTGCCAGAAGCCCGACTGGAGGGGGGGGCGACACAGATACGCAGTATTTT. The encoded protein is CARSPTGGGGDTDTQYF. The complete variable domain, with remaining parts taken from reference TRBV7-3 and TRBJ2-3, reads GAGVSQTPSNKVTEKGKYVELRCDPISGHTALYWYRQSLGQGPEFLIYFQGTGAADDSGLPNDRFFAVRPEGSVSTLKIQRTERGDSAVYLCARSPTGGGGDTDTQYFGPGTRLTVL.

The rearrangement joins TRBV7-6 to TRBJ2-7; perhaps D is TRBD1 or TRBD2 (6 bases each). Trimming cost V 4 bases and J 5 bases, with 18 bases left between them. CDR1 is SGHVS and CDR2 is FNYEAQ in the germline V gene. The CDR3 is 15 residues long. The CDR3 spells CASSSPGGLEDEQYF. The CDR3 DNA sequence: TGTGCCAGCAGCTCCCCTGGGGGGCTGGAGGACGAGCAGTACTTC. Combining the CDR3 with reference TRBV7-6 and TRBJ2-7 gives the whole variable domain GAGVSQSPRYKVTKRGQDVALRCDPISGHVSLYWYRQALGQGPEFLTYFNYEAQQDKSGLPNDRFSAERPEGSISTLTIQRTEQRDSAMYRCASSSPGGLEDEQYFGPGTRLTVT.

The chain uses TRBV12-3 or TRBV12-4 and TRBJ1-1; D ambiguous. The CDR3 spans 14 residues. The V end lost 2 bases, the J end lost 0 bases, and 7 bases lay between the germline ends. The CDR3 DNA follows: TGTGCCAGCAGTTTAATGGGTTTGAACACTGAAGCTTTCTTT. Protein product: CASSLMGLNTEAFF.

The sample holds a few counts of this clonotype. This sequence joins TRBV19 and TRBJ2-7; perhaps TRBD2 as D (5 bases). Germline lookup yields CDR1 LNHDA and CDR2 SQIVND (reference sequence). V gave up 8 bases and J gave up 8 bases, with 13 bases separating them. The CDR3 totals 11 residues. The CDR3 DNA sequence: TGTGCCAGTCGTAGAGGGATCAAGCAGTACTTC. Amino acids: CASRRGIKQYF.

This clonotype was detected only a few times. This chain connects TRBV7-2 to TRBJ2-7, with 8 bases lining up with TRBD1. This CDR3 region has 14 residues. V was pared by 3 bases and J by 6 bases, with 7 bases of the junction left unmatched. CDR1 and CDR2 from the germline V gene are SGHTA and FQGNSA. The CDR3 bases are TGTGCCAGCAGCTTTGGACAGGGTATAGGCGAGCAGTACTTC. Residues: CASSFGQGIGEQYF.